This T cell receptor (beta chain) comes out of a study of cytomegalovirus exposure and HLA in healthy donors. Study-wide results and limits: In vitro assays verified that three CMV-associated chains recognized CMV antigens specifically. Analysis performed later found roughly 18,000 TCR beta sequences associated with HLA alleles at 0.05 false discovery rate. A later look showed TCR association rates differing by HLA locus, highest for DRB1 and lowest for HLA-C.

Points on this clone: Its antigen is as yet unknown.

The CDR3 spans 16 residues. The V end lost 2 bases, the J end lost 6 bases, and 17 bases lay between the germline ends. The germline V gene encodes CDR1 SGHTA and CDR2 FQGNSA. 13 Jbeta primers and 60 Vbeta primers were used for the PCR. Assay: immunoSEQ multiplex PCR; the TCRdb copy retains only in-frame clones and omits some. The sample lists about 210,000 clones, about four fifths occurring once. The receptor was derived from a man aged 40-55 years in good health and CMV-seropositive. The sequencing sample was made of PBMCs. This chain joins TRBV7-2 and TRBJ2-1, with D tentatively TRBD1 (6 bases). CDR3 sequence reads: CASSLFSTGQFNEQFF. CDR3 DNA: TGTGCCAGCAGCTTATTCTCGACGGGACAATTCAATGAGCAGTTCTTC.